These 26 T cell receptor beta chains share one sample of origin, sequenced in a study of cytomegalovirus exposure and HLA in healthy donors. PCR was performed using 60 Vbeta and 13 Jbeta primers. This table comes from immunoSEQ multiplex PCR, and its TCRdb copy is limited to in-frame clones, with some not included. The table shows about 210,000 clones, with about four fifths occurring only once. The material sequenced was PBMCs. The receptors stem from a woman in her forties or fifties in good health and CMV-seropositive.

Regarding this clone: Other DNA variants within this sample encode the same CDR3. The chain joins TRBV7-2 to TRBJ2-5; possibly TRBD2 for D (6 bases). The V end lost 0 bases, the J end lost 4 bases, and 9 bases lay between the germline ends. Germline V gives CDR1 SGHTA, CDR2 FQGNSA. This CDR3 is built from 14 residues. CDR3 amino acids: CASSLAGGGETQYF. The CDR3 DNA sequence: TGTGCCAGCAGCTTAGCGGGGGGAGGAGAGACCCAGTACTTC.

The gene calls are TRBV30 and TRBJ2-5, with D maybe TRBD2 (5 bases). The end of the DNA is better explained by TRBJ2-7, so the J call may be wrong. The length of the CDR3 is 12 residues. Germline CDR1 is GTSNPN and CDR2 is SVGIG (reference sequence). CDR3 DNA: TGTGCCCTTGGACTTAGGTACTACGAGCAGTACTTC. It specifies CALGLRYYEQYF.

CDR3 loop: CASSRLTGVNNEQFF. In DNA, the CDR3 is TGTGCCAGCAGTAGGCTTACAGGGGTCAACAATGAGCAGTTCTTC. The V call is TRBV25-1, the J call TRBJ2-1, with 7 nucleotides matching TRBD1. CDR3 size: 15 residues. Germline V gene lookup returns CDR1 MGHDK and CDR2 SYGVNS. After removal of 5 bases from V and 5 bases from J, the junction contained 9 bases not matched to a gene.

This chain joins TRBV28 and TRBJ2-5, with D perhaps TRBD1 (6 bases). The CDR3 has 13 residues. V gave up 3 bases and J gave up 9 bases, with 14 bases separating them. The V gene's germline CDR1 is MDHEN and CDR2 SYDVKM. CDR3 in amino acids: CASSLRRGIPQYF. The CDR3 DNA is TGTGCCAGCAGTTTGCGCAGGGGAATTCCCCAGTACTTC.

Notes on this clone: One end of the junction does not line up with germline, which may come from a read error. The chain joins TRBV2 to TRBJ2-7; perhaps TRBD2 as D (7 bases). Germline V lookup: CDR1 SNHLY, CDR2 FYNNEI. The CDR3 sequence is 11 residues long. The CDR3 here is CASSDHREGHF. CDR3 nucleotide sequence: TGTGCCAGCAGTGATCACAGGGAGGGGCACTTC.

CDR3 residues: CATSGPTGNSNQPQHF. The CDR3 DNA follows: TGTGCCACCTCAGGGCCGACAGGGAATAGCAATCAGCCCCAGCATTTT. V usage is TRBV10-3 and J usage is TRBJ1-5, with 7 positions matching TRBD1. The trim removed 10 bases at V and 0 bases at J, leaving 12 bases unmatched. Germline loops: CDR1 ENHRY, CDR2 SYGVKD. This CDR3 has 16 amino acids.

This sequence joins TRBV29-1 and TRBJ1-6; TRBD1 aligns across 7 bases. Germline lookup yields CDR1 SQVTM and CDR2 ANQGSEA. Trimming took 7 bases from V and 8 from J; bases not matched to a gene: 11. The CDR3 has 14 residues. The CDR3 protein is CSAKTGSRDSPLHF. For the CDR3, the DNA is TGCAGCGCCAAGACAGGGTCGAGAGATTCACCCCTCCACTTT.

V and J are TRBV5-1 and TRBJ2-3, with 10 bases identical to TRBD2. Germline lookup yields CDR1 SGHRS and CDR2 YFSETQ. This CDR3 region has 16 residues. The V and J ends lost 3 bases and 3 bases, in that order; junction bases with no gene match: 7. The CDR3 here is CASSSIAGGGTDTQYF. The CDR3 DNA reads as TGCGCCAGCAGCTCGATAGCGGGGGGTGGAACAGATACGCAGTATTTT.

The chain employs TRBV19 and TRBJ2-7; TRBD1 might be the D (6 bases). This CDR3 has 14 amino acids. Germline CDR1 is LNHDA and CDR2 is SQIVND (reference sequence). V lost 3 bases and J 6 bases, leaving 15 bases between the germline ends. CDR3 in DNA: TGTGCCAGTAGTATTACAGGGCTCCGGGCCGAGCAGTACTTC. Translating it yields CASSITGLRAEQYF.

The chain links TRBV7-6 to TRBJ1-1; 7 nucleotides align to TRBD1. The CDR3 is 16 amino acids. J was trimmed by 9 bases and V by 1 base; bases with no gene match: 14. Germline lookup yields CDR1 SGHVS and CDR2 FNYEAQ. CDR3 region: CASSLEGLGTASQAFF. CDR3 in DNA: TGTGCCAGCAGCTTAGAAGGGCTTGGGACAGCTTCGCAAGCTTTCTTT.

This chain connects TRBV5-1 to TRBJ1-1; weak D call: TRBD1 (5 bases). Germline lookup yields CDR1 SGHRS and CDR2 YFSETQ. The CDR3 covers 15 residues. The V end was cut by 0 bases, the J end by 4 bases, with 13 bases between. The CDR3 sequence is CASSLVGRRVTEAFF. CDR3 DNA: TGCGCCAGCAGCTTGGTGGGGCGACGCGTCACTGAAGCTTTCTTT.

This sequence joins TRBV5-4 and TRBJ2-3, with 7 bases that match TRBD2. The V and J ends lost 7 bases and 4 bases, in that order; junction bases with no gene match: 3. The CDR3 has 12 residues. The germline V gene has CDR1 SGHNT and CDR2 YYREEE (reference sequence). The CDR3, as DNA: TGTGCCAGCGGGGGGGAACCAGATACGCAGTATTTT. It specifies CASGGEPDTQYF. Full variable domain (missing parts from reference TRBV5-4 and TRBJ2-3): ETGVTQSPTHLIKTRGQQVTLRCSSQSGHNTVSWYQQALGQGPQFIFQYYREEENGRGNFPPRFSGLQFPNYSSELNVNALELDDSALYLCASGGEPDTQYFGPGTRLTVL.

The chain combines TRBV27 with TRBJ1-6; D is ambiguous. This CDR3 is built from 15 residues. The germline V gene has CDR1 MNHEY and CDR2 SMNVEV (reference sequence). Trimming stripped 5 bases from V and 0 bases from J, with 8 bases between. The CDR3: CASSSAGSYNSPLHF. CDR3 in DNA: TGTGCCAGCAGTAGTGCGGGCTCCTATAATTCACCCCTCCACTTT.

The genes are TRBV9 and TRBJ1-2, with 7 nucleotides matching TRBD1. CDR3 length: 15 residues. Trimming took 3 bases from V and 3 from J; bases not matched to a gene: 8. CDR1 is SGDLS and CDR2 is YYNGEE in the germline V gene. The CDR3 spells CASSAYRDSDYGYTF. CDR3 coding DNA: TGTGCCAGCAGCGCTTACCGGGACAGCGACTATGGCTACACCTTC.

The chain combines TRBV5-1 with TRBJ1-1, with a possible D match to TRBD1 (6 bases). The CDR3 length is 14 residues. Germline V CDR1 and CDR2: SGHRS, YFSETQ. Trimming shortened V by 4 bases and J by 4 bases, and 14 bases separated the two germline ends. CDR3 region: CASSLNTGTTEAFF. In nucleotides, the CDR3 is TGCGCCAGCAGCCTGAACACAGGGACCACTGAAGCTTTCTTT. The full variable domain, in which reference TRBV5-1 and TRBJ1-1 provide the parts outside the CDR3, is KAGVTQTPRYLIKTRGQQVTLSCSPISGHRSVSWYQQTPGQGLQFLFEYFSETQRNKGNFPGRFSGRQFSNSRSEMNVSTLELGDSALYLCASSLNTGTTEAFFGQGTRLTVV.

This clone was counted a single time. This CDR3 reads CASSWTDRGRELFF. The CDR3 DNA is TGTGCCAGCAGCTGGACGGACAGGGGGAGAGAGCTGTTTTTT. The genes are TRBV5-5 and TRBJ1-4; TRBD1 agrees at 10 bases. Germline V gene data show CDR1 as SGHKS and CDR2 as YYEKEE (reference sequence). This CDR3 is 14 amino acids long. The V gene end was trimmed by 3 bases and the J gene end by 14 bases; junction bases not matched to a gene: 10.

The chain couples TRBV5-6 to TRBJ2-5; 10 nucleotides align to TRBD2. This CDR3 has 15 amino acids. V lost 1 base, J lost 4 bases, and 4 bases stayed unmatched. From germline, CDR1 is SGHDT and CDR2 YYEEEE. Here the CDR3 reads CASSLKRGGPETQYF. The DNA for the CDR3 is TGTGCCAGCAGCTTGAAGCGGGGGGGCCCAGAGACCCAGTACTTC.

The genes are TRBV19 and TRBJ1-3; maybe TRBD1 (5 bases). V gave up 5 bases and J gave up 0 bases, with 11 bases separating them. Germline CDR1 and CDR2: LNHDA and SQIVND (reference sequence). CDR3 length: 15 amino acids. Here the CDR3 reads CASSAQVDSGNTIYF. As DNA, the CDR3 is TGTGCCAGTAGTGCACAGGTAGACTCTGGAAACACCATATATTTT.

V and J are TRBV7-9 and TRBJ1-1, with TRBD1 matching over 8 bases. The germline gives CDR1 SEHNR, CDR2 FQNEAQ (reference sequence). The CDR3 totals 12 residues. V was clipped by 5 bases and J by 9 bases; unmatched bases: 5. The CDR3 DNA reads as TGTGCCAGCAGCGCGGGACAGGACAAAGCTTTCTTT. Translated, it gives CASSAGQDKAFF.

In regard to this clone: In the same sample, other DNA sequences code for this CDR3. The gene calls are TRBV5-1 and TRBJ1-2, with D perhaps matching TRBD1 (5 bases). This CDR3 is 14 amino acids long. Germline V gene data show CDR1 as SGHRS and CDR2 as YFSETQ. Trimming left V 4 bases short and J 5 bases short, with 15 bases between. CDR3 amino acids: CASSPRTGLYGYTF. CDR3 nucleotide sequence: TGCGCCAGCAGCCCTAGGACGGGACTATATGGCTACACCTTC.

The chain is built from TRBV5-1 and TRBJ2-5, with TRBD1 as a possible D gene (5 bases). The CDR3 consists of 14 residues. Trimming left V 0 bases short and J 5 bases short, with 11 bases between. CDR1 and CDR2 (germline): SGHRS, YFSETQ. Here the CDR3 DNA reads TGCGCCAGCAGCTTGGTCGCAGGGAAGGAGACCCAGTACTTC. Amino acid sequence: CASSLVAGKETQYF. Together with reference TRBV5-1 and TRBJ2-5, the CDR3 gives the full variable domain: KAGVTQTPRYLIKTRGQQVTLSCSPISGHRSVSWYQQTPGQGLQFLFEYFSETQRNKGNFPGRFSGRQFSNSRSEMNVSTLELGDSALYLCASSLVAGKETQYFGPGTRLLVL.

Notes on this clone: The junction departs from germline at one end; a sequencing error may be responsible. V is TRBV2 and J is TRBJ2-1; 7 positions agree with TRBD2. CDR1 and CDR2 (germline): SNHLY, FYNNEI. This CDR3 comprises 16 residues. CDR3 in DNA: TGTGCCAGCAGCGAAGAGGGTGCTAGCGGATACAATGAGCAGTTCTTC. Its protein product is CASSEEGASGYNEQFF.

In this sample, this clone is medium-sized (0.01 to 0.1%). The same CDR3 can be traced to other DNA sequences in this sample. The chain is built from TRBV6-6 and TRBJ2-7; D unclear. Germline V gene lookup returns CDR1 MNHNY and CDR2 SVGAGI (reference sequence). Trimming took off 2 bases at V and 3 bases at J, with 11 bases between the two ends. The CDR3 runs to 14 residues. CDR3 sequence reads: CASSYGGGGYEQYF. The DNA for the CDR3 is TGTGCCAGCAGTTACGGTGGCGGTGGCTACGAGCAGTACTTC.

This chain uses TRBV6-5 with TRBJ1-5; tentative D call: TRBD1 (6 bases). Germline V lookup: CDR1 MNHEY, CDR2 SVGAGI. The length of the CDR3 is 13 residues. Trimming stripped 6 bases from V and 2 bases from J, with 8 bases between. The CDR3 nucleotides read TGTGCCAGCAGCCGGACAGGCAATCAGCCCCAGCATTTT. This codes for CASSRTGNQPQHF.

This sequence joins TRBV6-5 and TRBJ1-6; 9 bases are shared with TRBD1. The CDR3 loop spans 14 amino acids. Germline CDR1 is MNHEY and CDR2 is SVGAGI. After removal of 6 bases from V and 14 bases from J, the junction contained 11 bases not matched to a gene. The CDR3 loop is CASSPSGTGWTLHF. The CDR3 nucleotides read TGTGCCAGCAGCCCTTCCGGGACAGGGTGGACCCTCCACTTT.

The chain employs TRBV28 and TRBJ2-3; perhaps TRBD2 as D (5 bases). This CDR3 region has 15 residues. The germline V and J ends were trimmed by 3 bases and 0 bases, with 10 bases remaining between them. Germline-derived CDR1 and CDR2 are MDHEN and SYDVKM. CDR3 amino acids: CASSFFGKSTDTQYF. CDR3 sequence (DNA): TGTGCCAGCAGTTTCTTCGGGAAAAGCACAGATACGCAGTATTTT. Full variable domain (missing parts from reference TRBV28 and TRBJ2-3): DVKVTQSSRYLVKRTGEKVFLECVQDMDHENMFWYRQDPGLGLRLIYFSYDVKMKEKGDIPEGYSVSREKKERFSLILESASTNQTSMYLCASSFFGKSTDTQYFGPGTRLTVL.